The rows below give T cell receptor beta chains drawn from one sample of a study of naive and memory T cell subsets. In TCRdb, the UMI-ligation and nested PCR reads were re-called with MiXCR into one record per CDR3 protein. The table lists roughly 5,400 distinct CDR3 sequences, 7% of them singletons. The sample consisted of effector memory CD8+ T cells from blood. These receptors came from a human donor in good health. CDR3s include the opening cysteine and the closing phenylalanine or tryptophan. The D gene is left open where the match is weak. The size of a clone is reported for some rows only, either as once, few or many, or as a class for expanded clones.

clone_size	v_call	d_call	j_call	cdr3_nt	cdr3_aa
many	TRBV6-2/TRBV6-3	TRBD2	TRBJ2-6	TGTGCCAGCGCCATGCCTTTAGCGGGGGGACCCTCTGGGGCCAACGTCCTGACTTTC	CASAMPLAGGPSGANVLTF
.	TRBV6-2/TRBV6-3	.	TRBJ1-1	TGTGCCAGCAGTCACCCCCGACAGTTTTTATACAGGACTGAAGCTTTCTTT	CASSHPRQFLYRTEAFF
.	TRBV14	.	TRBJ2-1	TGTGCCAGCAGCCCCCTCCTAGAAGTTGGGCAGTTCTTC	CASSPLLEVGQFF
few	TRBV6-1	.	TRBJ2-7	TGTGCCAGCAGTGGTGACCGGTACGAGCAGTACTTC	CASSGDRYEQYF
many	TRBV28	.	TRBJ2-3	TGTGCCAGCAGTACCGCCGGGACCGTCACAGATACGCAGTATTTT	CASSTAGTVTDTQYF
.	TRBV4-2	TRBD2	TRBJ2-3	TGTGCCAGCAGCCAAGGGACTAGCGGGTCGGATACGCAGTATTTT	CASSQGTSGSDTQYF
few	TRBV19	.	TRBJ2-1	TGTGCCAGCGGTAGGGACATTTACAATGAGCAGTTCTTC	CASGRDIYNEQFF
many	TRBV15	.	TRBJ2-1	TGTGCCACCGGTCAGGGTGTGGACCCGTACAATGAGCAGTTCTTC	CATGQGVDPYNEQFF
large	TRBV20-1	.	TRBJ1-1	TGCAGTGCTAGAGAGGGGGGTGACACTGAAGCTTTCTTT	CSAREGGDTEAFF
many	TRBV11-3	TRBD1	TRBJ2-7	TGTGCCAGCAGCGAATTTCCGGGACAGGACTACGAGCAGTACTTC	CASSEFPGQDYEQYF
.	TRBV10-2	.	TRBJ1-3	TGCGCCAGCAGTGAAAGTGGAAACACCATATATTTT	CASSESGNTIYF
many	TRBV6-2/TRBV6-3	TRBD2	TRBJ2-7	TGTGCCAGCAGCCTGGGACTAGCTCCAATCTACGAGCAGTACTTC	CASSLGLAPIYEQYF
many	TRBV20-1	TRBD1	TRBJ1-1	TGCAGTGCCAGACAGGGCGACACTGAAGCTTTCTTT	CSARQGDTEAFF
many	TRBV30	TRBD2	TRBJ2-3	TGTGCCTGGACCGTAACGGGCGTCGGGGGGGCAGATACGCAGTATTTT	CAWTVTGVGGADTQYF
many	TRBV6-1	TRBD1	TRBJ2-7	TGTGCCAGCAGTGAACAGGGGGCACCTGCCGAGCAGTACTTC	CASSEQGAPAEQYF
.	TRBV25-1	.	TRBJ2-7	TGTGCCAGCGAGGCGCGGGCCTACGAGCAGTACTTC	CASEARAYEQYF
many	TRBV12-3/TRBV12-4	.	TRBJ1-4	TGTGCCAGCAGTGCAGGGGCGGTTAATGAAAAACTGTTTTTT	CASSAGAVNEKLFF